The rows below give T cell receptor beta chains drawn from one sample of a study of response to subunit inactivated influenza vaccine. Using its own MiXCR run on the RT-PCR reads, TCRdb lists one record per CDR3 protein. The sample carries about 780,000 distinct CDR3 sequences, approximately 17% recorded once. The source material was PBMCs from blood, sampled 5 to 6 days after vaccination. Every receptor here comes from a man over 45 who received an inactivated influenza vaccine. Each CDR3 is given with its conserved first and last residue. Each record gives: D gene, J gene, clone size, V gene, CDR3 DNA, CDR3 protein. D genes are given only for firm matches. Some rows have no size entry. The others give once, few or many, or a class for an expanded clone.

NA TRBJ2-4 many TRBV12-3/TRBV12-4 TGTGCCAGCAGGTGGACCGACGGAGTTAAAAACATTCAGTACTTC CASRWTDGVKNIQYF
NA TRBJ1-4 NA TRBV29-1 TGCAGCGTTGGGGACGGTGAAAAACTGTTTTTT CSVGDGEKLFF
NA TRBJ1-2 NA TRBV12-3/TRBV12-4 TGTGCCAGCAGTTATGGAGGGGGTAACTATGGCTACACCTTC CASSYGGGNYGYTF
NA TRBJ1-4 few TRBV6-2/TRBV6-3 TGTGCCAGCAGAACCCAGGGTGCAACTAATGAAAAACTGTTTTTT CASRTQGATNEKLFF
TRBD2 TRBJ2-3 NA TRBV20-1 TGCAGTGCGCCGAGCGGGGGCAGTGATACGCAGTATTTT CSAPSGGSDTQYF
NA TRBJ1-1 few TRBV7-2 TGTGCCAGCAGCTCGTGGACCGTGAACACTGAAGCTTTCTTT CASSSWTVNTEAFF
NA TRBJ1-2 NA TRBV7-6 TGTGCCAGCAGCTTGGGGGTTGACAGACTCCTCTATGGCTACACCTTC CASSLGVDRLLYGYTF
NA TRBJ2-5 few TRBV27 TGTGCCAGCAGTTTCCGGGAGAAAGAGACCCAGTACTTC CASSFREKETQYF
TRBD2 TRBJ2-3 NA TRBV29-1 TGCAGCGGTGGGGGGGGATTCACAGATACGCAGTATTTT CSGGGGFTDTQYF
NA TRBJ2-7 few TRBV20-1 TGCAGTGCTAAACCGGGACCCGCCTCCTACGAGCAGTACTTC CSAKPGPASYEQYF
NA TRBJ2-3 many TRBV6-5 TGTGCCAGCAGTTACTCTTCCAGGGGGGGTCTGTATTTT CASSYSSRGGLYF
TRBD1 TRBJ2-3 few TRBV15 TGTGCCACCAGCAGCCACAGGGGGCGAACAGATACGCAGTATTTT CATSSHRGRTDTQYF
NA TRBJ2-5 NA TRBV6-5 TGTGCCAGCAGTTACGTGGCCGATGAAGAGACCCAGTACTTC CASSYVADEETQYF
NA TRBJ2-1 few TRBV7-2 TGTGCCAGCAGCTTAGCGTCATGGTCTGGGCCTCCTTACAATGAGCAGTTCTTC CASSLASWSGPPYNEQFF
TRBD1 TRBJ2-1 few TRBV5-1 TGCGCCAGCAGCATGGGGACAGGGGCAAACAATGAGCAGTTCTTC CASSMGTGANNEQFF
NA TRBJ2-2 few TRBV5-1 TGCGCCAGCAGATTCGGGACGGTGAACACCGGGGAGCTGTTTTTT CASRFGTVNTGELFF
TRBD1 TRBJ2-7 NA TRBV14 TGTGCCAGCAGCCAATACGGACAGGCGTACTCCTACGAGCAGTACTTC CASSQYGQAYSYEQYF
TRBD2 TRBJ2-1 few TRBV29-1 TGCAGCGTGAACAGACTAGCGGGGGACTTCCGAACGTACAATGAGCAGTTCTTC CSVNRLAGDFRTYNEQFF
TRBD2 TRBJ2-7 many TRBV7-2 TGTGCCAGCAGCCGAAGCGGGGGGGTCTACGAGCAGTACTTC CASSRSGGVYEQYF
NA TRBJ2-2 NA TRBV20-1 TGCAGTGCTAGGGCATTGAACACCGGGGAGCTGTTTTTT CSARALNTGELFF
NA TRBJ2-7 NA TRBV4-3 TGCGCCAGCAGCCAAGTCCGGGGCAGCACCTACGAGCAGTACTTC CASSQVRGSTYEQYF
NA TRBJ2-3 many TRBV29-1 TGCAGCGGGGGACATCTATCCACAGATACGCAGTATTTT CSGGHLSTDTQYF
NA TRBJ2-7 many TRBV12-3/TRBV12-4 TGTGCCAGCATGTCCCTGACCTCCTACGAGCAGTACTTC CASMSLTSYEQYF
TRBD2 TRBJ2-7 few TRBV7-6 TGTGCCAGCAGCCCATTGGGACTAGCGGGAGCCTACGAGCAGTACTTC CASSPLGLAGAYEQYF
NA TRBJ2-2 many TRBV12-3/TRBV12-4 TGTGCCAGCAGACCCGACTGGCGGGATACCACCGGGGAGCTGTTTTTT CASRPDWRDTTGELFF
NA TRBJ2-1 NA TRBV28 TGTGCCAGCAGTTTTGCCAGGGCTACCTACAATGAGCAGTTCTTC CASSFARATYNEQFF
NA TRBJ2-5 once TRBV7-8 TGTGCCAGCAGCTTGGCCCGGGACACTCTACGCGAAGAGACCCAGTACTTC CASSLARDTLREETQYF
TRBD2 TRBJ2-1 NA TRBV7-2 TGTGCCAGCAGCTTCGGACTAGTGGGCAATGAGCAGTTCTTC CASSFGLVGNEQFF
TRBD1 TRBJ2-2 NA TRBV5-1 TGCGCCAGCAGCCTGGACAGGGTTGCGAACACCGGGGAGCTGTTTTTT CASSLDRVANTGELFF
NA TRBJ1-3 few TRBV4-1 TGCGCCAGCAGCCAAGCCCCCTCTGGAAACACCATATATTTT CASSQAPSGNTIYF
TRBD2 TRBJ2-3 NA TRBV9 TGTGCCAGCAGCGTAGAGCTAGCGGGGGCTAATACGCAGTATTTT CASSVELAGANTQYF
NA TRBJ2-5 many TRBV29-1 TGCAGCGCGGGCCAAGAGACCCAGTACTTC CSAGQETQYF
TRBD1 TRBJ2-2 many TRBV20-1 TGCAGTGCTGGACAGGGGGCGAACACCGGGGAGCTGTTTTTT CSAGQGANTGELFF
NA TRBJ2-3 few TRBV20-1 TGCAGTGCTAGTGTGGGGGGCGCCAGCTTCTTTAGCACAGATACGCAGTATTTT CSASVGGASFFSTDTQYF
TRBD2 TRBJ2-1 NA TRBV3-1 TGTGCCAGCAGCCATTTGGGGACTAGCGGGGGTAGGGATGAGCAGTTCTTC CASSHLGTSGGRDEQFF
NA TRBJ1-1 NA TRBV5-1 TGCGCCAGCAGCCCACGCCTAGGGGGGCAGAACACTGAAGCTTTCTTT CASSPRLGGQNTEAFF
NA TRBJ2-3 NA TRBV7-8 TGTGCCAGCAGCTTAGTGTACACAGATACGCAGTATTTT CASSLVYTDTQYF
NA TRBJ2-7 few TRBV10-3 TGTGCCATACAGAGGGACCTAGGTTACGAGCAGTACTTC CAIQRDLGYEQYF
NA TRBJ2-1 few TRBV28 TGTGCCAGCAGTCCCTCCGACTCTCACAATGAGCAGTTCTTC CASSPSDSHNEQFF
TRBD1 TRBJ2-7 few TRBV20-1 TGCAGTGCGAGCCCACGCCGAGGGGGCCTTTGGGGCGAGCAGTACTTC CSASPRRGGLWGEQYF
TRBD1 TRBJ2-7 many TRBV10-3 TGTGCCATCAGTGGACAGGGGTCCTACGAGCAGTACTTC CAISGQGSYEQYF
NA TRBJ2-7 NA TRBV2 TGTGCCAGCAGATTCACAGCCTACGAGCAGTACTTC CASRFTAYEQYF
NA TRBJ1-2 NA TRBV7-9 TGTGCCAGCAGCTTAGGGGAGCAGGACTATGGCTACACCTTC CASSLGEQDYGYTF
TRBD1 TRBJ2-7 few TRBV5-1 TGCGCCAGCAGCGTGGCTGGGACAGGGAAAAATTACGAGCAGTACTTC CASSVAGTGKNYEQYF
NA TRBJ2-3 few TRBV5-1 TGCGCCAGCAGCTTGGATCGGGACATTCCCACAGATACGCAGTATTTT CASSLDRDIPTDTQYF
NA TRBJ2-3 NA TRBV5-6 TGTGCCAGCAGACCAGGGTTAGGGGGCACAGATACGCAGTATTTT CASRPGLGGTDTQYF
TRBD1 TRBJ2-3 few TRBV5-1 TGCGCCAGCAGTGATTACAGGGGAGCAGATACGCAGTATTTT CASSDYRGADTQYF
NA TRBJ2-7 NA TRBV15 TGTGCCACCAGCAGAGAAAGGACTAACCCCTACGAGCAGTACTTC CATSRERTNPYEQYF
NA TRBJ2-3 NA TRBV12-3/TRBV12-4 TGTGCCAGCAGTTTAGCGGGCAGCACGTATACGCAGTATTTT CASSLAGSTYTQYF
NA TRBJ2-5 NA TRBV10-2 TGCGCCAGCAGACCGATCGAACCCCGAGAGACCCAGTACTTC CASRPIEPRETQYF
NA TRBJ1-2 NA TRBV15 TGTGCCACCAGCTCGCCCGGTGGGGGGCTGAAAAGGGATGGCTACACCTTC CATSSPGGGLKRDGYTF
NA TRBJ2-5 once TRBV6-1 TGTGCCAGCACATGGTGGCGGGAGACCCAGTACTTC CASTWWRETQYF
NA TRBJ2-2 few TRBV7-9 TGTGCCAGCAGCCGGGACTCAAACACCGGGGAGCTGTTTTTT CASSRDSNTGELFF
NA TRBJ2-7 few TRBV7-9 TGTGCCAGCAGCCCCCCTCAGTCCGAGCAGTACTTC CASSPPQSEQYF
NA TRBJ2-3 many TRBV12-3/TRBV12-4 TGTGCCAGCAGTTTAAGGATGGGGGGCGGAGATACGCAGTATTTT CASSLRMGGGDTQYF
TRBD2 TRBJ2-1 NA TRBV7-2 TGTGCCAGCAGCTTAGCCCGGGGACTAGCGGCTTACAATGAGCAGTTCTTC CASSLARGLAAYNEQFF
NA TRBJ1-3 NA TRBV4-2 TGTGCCAGCAGCCAAGATGACTACGCTGGAAACACCATATATTTT CASSQDDYAGNTIYF
NA TRBJ1-6 few TRBV5-1 TGCGCCAGCAGCTTGGCGGGGGGCTTGTCACCCCTCCACTTT CASSLAGGLSPLHF
NA TRBJ1-5 NA TRBV6-2/TRBV6-3 TGTGCCAGCAGCCGGGACCACAGGCAGCCCCAGCATTTT CASSRDHRQPQHF